These 4 T cell receptor beta chains were all obtained from the same sample, sequenced in a study of CD8+CD57+ T cells in acquired aplastic anemia. Genomic DNA provided the template from which TCR beta VDJ and CDR3 profiles were obtained. TCRdb re-called the reads through MiXCR, storing one row per CDR3 protein. The table lists 150,000 to 200,000 distinct CDR3 sequences, 55% to 70% of them singletons. Material: sorted CD4+, CD8+, or CD8+CD57+ T cells (not recorded which) from PBMCs. The receptors here all came from a human donor in good health.

V is TRBV9 and J is TRBJ2-7; TRBD2 is a possible D gene (6 bases). The V gene's germline CDR1 is SGDLS and CDR2 YYNGEE. The CDR3 loop spans 13 amino acids. Trimming shortened V by 5 bases and J by 7 bases, and 16 bases separated the two germline ends. Written as DNA, the CDR3 is TGTGCCAGCAGTTGGGACTCGCCGGGGGAGCAGTACTTC. This sequence encodes CASSWDSPGEQYF.

The sample holds many counts of this clonotype. The J gene is TRBJ2-7, the V gene TRBV14; 8 bases match TRBD2. The germline V gene encodes CDR1 SGHDN and CDR2 FVKESK. Unmatched junction bases numbered 4, after V lost 4 bases and J lost 2 bases. This CDR3 is built from 14 residues. Written as DNA, the CDR3 is TGTGCCAGCAGCCTTACTAGCGGTACCTACGAGCAGTACTTC. It codes for CASSLTSGTYEQYF.

This clonotype was counted once. CDR3 nucleotides: TGTGCCAGCAGCCTGGGAGCGGACTATGGCTACACCTTC. This translates into CASSLGADYGYTF. The chain is built from TRBV6-5 and TRBJ1-2; D remains ambiguous. Trimming shortened V by 6 bases and J by 3 bases, and 11 bases separated the two germline ends. Germline V CDR1 and CDR2: MNHEY, SVGAGI. The CDR3 length is 13 residues.

The V call is TRBV2, the J call TRBJ1-6; TRBD1 matches at 7 bases. Trimming took 6 bases from V and 8 from J; bases not matched to a gene: 4. CDR1 SNHLY and CDR2 FYNNEI come from the germline V gene. The CDR3 covers 13 residues. Here the CDR3 DNA reads TGTGCCAGCAGGAACAGGGGTGATTCACCCCTCCACTTT. It codes for CASRNRGDSPLHF.